Detailed here is one T cell receptor (beta chain). This sample stems from a study of blood T cell repertoires in COVID-19. For the study at large: The study drew acute and convalescent COVID-19 samples from the United States, Italy and Spain. PBMCs, B-cell-depleted T cells, or T cells were the source of the cDNA or gDNA that made up the material.

Generated by immunoSEQ multiplex PCR, the TCRdb table keeps only in-frame clones and is missing some. The table records a few hundred thousand clones, approximately 90% of them present only once. This CDR3 comprises 16 residues. Losses at the gene ends were 3 bases for V and 2 bases for J; bases not matched to a gene: 5. The germline V gene encodes CDR1 LNHNV and CDR2 YYDKDF (reference sequence). Those who participated ranged in age from roughly 18 to 89 years and resided in about two dozen US areas. Participants' reported clinical history set cohort assignment. This rearrangement joins TRBV15 to TRBJ1-4; 8 nucleotides align to TRBD1. The sequence derives from an older woman in a cohort exposed to, infected with or recovered from COVID-19 (not recorded which). What was sequenced was PBMCs or T cells enriched from blood (not recorded which). CDR3 region: CATSSDRGLTNEKLFF. In DNA form, the CDR3 reads TGTGCCACCAGCAGCGACAGGGGATTGACTAATGAAAAACTGTTTTTT.